Listed below are T cell receptor beta chains from one sample, sequenced in a study of Ad26.COV2.S vaccination and SARS-CoV-2 variants. Method: immunoSEQ multiplex PCR; TCRdb's copy keeps in-frame clones and lacks some. Found here are roughly 420,000 clones, roughly 88% of them singletons; the top ten hold roughly 4%. This specimen consisted of peripheral blood, obtained in a trial of Ad26.COV2.S vaccine versus placebo. Every receptor here comes from a person between 18 and 65 years old who received the Ad26.COV2.S COVID-19 vaccine or a placebo. CDR3s include the opening cysteine and the closing phenylalanine or tryptophan. A D gene is named only where the DNA matches it firmly. The size entry is marked missing in some rows and otherwise reads once, few, many or a size class.

CDR3aa: CASSSQGARNTEAFF
CDR3nt: TGTGCCAGCAGCTCTCAGGGGGCAAGGAACACTGAAGCTTTCTTT
j_gene: TRBJ1-1
v_gene: TRBV7-2
d_gene: TRBD1
abundance: -

CDR3aa: CASSVAGTTNYGYTF
CDR3nt: TGTGCCAGCAGCGTAGCAGGGACCACCAACTATGGCTACACCTTC
j_gene: TRBJ1-2
v_gene: TRBV9
d_gene: -
abundance: -

CDR3aa: CASSGTGKPQHF
CDR3nt: TGCGCCAGCAGCGGCACAGGGAAGCCCCAGCATTTT
j_gene: TRBJ1-5
v_gene: TRBV5-1
d_gene: -
abundance: -

CDR3aa: CATSGPDRFNEQFF
CDR3nt: TGTGCCACCAGTGGCCCCGACAGGTTCAATGAGCAGTTCTTC
j_gene: TRBJ2-1
v_gene: TRBV24-1
d_gene: -
abundance: -

CDR3aa: CASSLSSEGNTIYF
CDR3nt: TGTGCCAGCAGCTTAAGCAGTGAAGGAAACACCATATATTTT
j_gene: TRBJ1-3
v_gene: TRBV7-9
d_gene: -
abundance: -

CDR3aa: CASSPSWGSNQPQHF
CDR3nt: TGTGCCAGCAGTCCCTCATGGGGTAGCAATCAGCCCCAGCATTTT
j_gene: TRBJ1-5
v_gene: TRBV6-5
d_gene: -
abundance: -

CDR3aa: CATSPGQGVSYEQYF
CDR3nt: TGTGCCACCTCCCCAGGGCAGGGGGTATCCTACGAGCAGTACTTC
j_gene: TRBJ2-7
v_gene: TRBV2
d_gene: TRBD1
abundance: -

CDR3aa: CASSPWGLGANVLTF
CDR3nt: TGTGCCAGCAGCCCCTGGGGTTTGGGGGCCAACGTCCTGACTTTC
j_gene: TRBJ2-6
v_gene: TRBV5-4
d_gene: -
abundance: once

CDR3aa: CASSSGRGTEAFF
CDR3nt: TGTGCCAGCAGTTCGGGTAGAGGCACTGAAGCTTTCTTT
j_gene: TRBJ1-1
v_gene: TRBV6-5
d_gene: -
abundance: -

CDR3aa: CASSELAGTLIYEQYF
CDR3nt: TGTGCCAGCAGTGAACTCGCCGGGACTCTGATCTACGAGCAGTACTTC
j_gene: TRBJ2-7
v_gene: TRBV25-1
d_gene: -
abundance: once

CDR3aa: CASGTGLAKNIQYF
CDR3nt: TGTGCCAGCGGGACAGGCCTAGCCAAAAACATTCAGTACTTC
j_gene: TRBJ2-4
v_gene: TRBV27
d_gene: TRBD1
abundance: -

CDR3aa: CASSYSIRAGRRTEFQETQYF
CDR3nt: TGTGCCAGCAGTTACTCTATAAGAGCGGGGAGACGAACTGAATTCCAAGAGACCCAGTACTTC
j_gene: TRBJ2-5
v_gene: TRBV6-2/TRBV6-3
d_gene: TRBD2
abundance: -

CDR3aa: CASSLSGGTGELFF
CDR3nt: TGTGCCAGCAGTTTATCAGGGGGCACCGGGGAGCTGTTTTTT
j_gene: TRBJ2-2
v_gene: TRBV27
d_gene: -
abundance: -

CDR3aa: CASSTGPGQLNEKLFF
CDR3nt: TGTGCCAGCAGCACGGGCCCGGGACAGCTAAATGAAAAACTGTTTTTT
j_gene: TRBJ1-4
v_gene: TRBV28
d_gene: TRBD1
abundance: -

CDR3aa: CASGLVLAGAQDEQFF
CDR3nt: TGTGCTAGTGGTTTGGTACTAGCGGGGGCCCAGGACGAGCAGTTCTTC
j_gene: TRBJ2-1
v_gene: TRBV12-5
d_gene: TRBD2
abundance: -

CDR3aa: CASNRDQIYGYTF
CDR3nt: TGTGCCAGCAACCGGGATCAGATCTATGGCTACACCTTC
j_gene: TRBJ1-2
v_gene: TRBV28
d_gene: -
abundance: -

CDR3aa: CASSYGGSDTEAFF
CDR3nt: TGTGCCAGCAGTTACGGAGGTTCGGACACTGAAGCTTTCTTT
j_gene: TRBJ1-1
v_gene: TRBV6-5
d_gene: -
abundance: -

CDR3aa: CASSLGLGDSLWDTQYF
CDR3nt: TGCGCCAGCAGCTTGGGACTTGGGGACAGCTTATGGGATACGCAGTATTTT
j_gene: TRBJ2-3
v_gene: TRBV5-1
d_gene: TRBD1
abundance: -

CDR3aa: CASSGLGAPGELFF
CDR3nt: TGTGCCAGCAGTGGGTTAGGGGCCCCCGGGGAGCTGTTTTTT
j_gene: TRBJ2-2
v_gene: TRBV2
d_gene: -
abundance: -

CDR3aa: CASSLSSDVNYGYTF
CDR3nt: TGTGCCAGCAGCTTAAGTTCGGATGTTAACTATGGCTACACCTTC
j_gene: TRBJ1-2
v_gene: TRBV7-3
d_gene: -
abundance: -

CDR3aa: CASSLLVGATDTQYF
CDR3nt: TGTGCCAGCAGCCTCTTAGTGGGGGCCACAGATACGCAGTATTTT
j_gene: TRBJ2-3
v_gene: TRBV11-2
d_gene: -
abundance: -

CDR3aa: CASSSQGYTEAFF
CDR3nt: TGTGCCAGCAGTTCACAGGGGTATACTGAAGCTTTCTTT
j_gene: TRBJ1-1
v_gene: TRBV27
d_gene: TRBD1
abundance: -

CDR3aa: CASSLGLRVVGTQYF
CDR3nt: TGTGCCAGCAGCTTAGGCCTTAGGGTAGTCGGTACGCAGTATTTT
j_gene: TRBJ2-3
v_gene: TRBV13
d_gene: -
abundance: -

CDR3aa: CASSLAGAGVGETQYF
CDR3nt: TGTGCCAGCAGCTTAGCGGGGGCGGGAGTAGGAGAGACCCAGTACTTC
j_gene: TRBJ2-5
v_gene: TRBV11-2
d_gene: -
abundance: -

CDR3aa: CARRDRDFLDEQFF
CDR3nt: TGTGCCAGGCGCGACCGGGACTTTTTGGATGAGCAGTTCTTC
j_gene: TRBJ2-1
v_gene: TRBV19
d_gene: -
abundance: once

CDR3aa: CASSMRSGGVTGELFF
CDR3nt: TGTGCCAGCAGTATGAGATCAGGGGGAGTCACCGGGGAGCTGTTTTTT
j_gene: TRBJ2-2
v_gene: TRBV2
d_gene: TRBD1
abundance: -

CDR3aa: CATPGTNYGYTF
CDR3nt: TGTGCCACCCCAGGAACGAACTATGGCTACACCTTC
j_gene: TRBJ1-2
v_gene: TRBV28
d_gene: -
abundance: -

CDR3aa: CAWKMQPNTEAFF
CDR3nt: TGTGCCTGGAAGATGCAGCCGAACACTGAAGCTTTCTTT
j_gene: TRBJ1-1
v_gene: TRBV30
d_gene: -
abundance: -

CDR3aa: CASSPAGADTQYF
CDR3nt: TGTGCCAGCTCACCAGCGGGGGCAGATACGCAGTATTTT
j_gene: TRBJ2-3
v_gene: TRBV18
d_gene: TRBD2
abundance: -

CDR3aa: CASRKREVLNTEAFF
CDR3nt: TGTGCCAGCAGGAAACGAGAAGTCTTGAACACTGAAGCTTTCTTT
j_gene: TRBJ1-1
v_gene: TRBV6-5
d_gene: -
abundance: -

CDR3aa: CASSDSDYGYTF
CDR3nt: TGTGCCAGCAGTGACTCCGACTATGGCTACACCTTC
j_gene: TRBJ1-2
v_gene: TRBV25-1
d_gene: -
abundance: -

CDR3aa: CASRERGAGETQYF
CDR3nt: TGTGCCAGCAGGGAACGGGGGGCGGGGGAGACCCAGTACTTC
j_gene: TRBJ2-5
v_gene: TRBV5-4
d_gene: -
abundance: -

CDR3aa: CASSLGRYSNQPQHF
CDR3nt: TGTGCCAGCAGCCTTGGACGGTATAGCAATCAGCCCCAGCATTTT
j_gene: TRBJ1-5
v_gene: TRBV6-5
d_gene: -
abundance: -

CDR3aa: CGGRVHQPQHF
CDR3nt: TGCGGGGGCAGGGTGCATCAGCCCCAGCATTTT
j_gene: TRBJ1-5
v_gene: TRBV19
d_gene: -
abundance: -

CDR3aa: CASSEWSSGWGEAFF
CDR3nt: TGTGCCAGCAGTGAATGGAGTTCAGGGTGGGGTGAAGCTTTCTTT
j_gene: TRBJ1-1
v_gene: TRBV25-1
d_gene: -
abundance: -

CDR3aa: CASSGGSNEQFF
CDR3nt: TGTGCCAGCAGCGGGGGGAGCAATGAGCAGTTCTTC
j_gene: TRBJ2-1
v_gene: TRBV9
d_gene: -
abundance: -

CDR3aa: CASSRILGGEADTQYF
CDR3nt: TGTGCCAGCAGCCGCATACTAGGCGGGGAGGCAGATACGCAGTATTTT
j_gene: TRBJ2-3
v_gene: TRBV4-2
d_gene: -
abundance: once

CDR3aa: CASSPRQGNEQFF
CDR3nt: TGTGCCAGCAGCCCCCGACAGGGAAATGAGCAGTTCTTC
j_gene: TRBJ2-1
v_gene: TRBV7-9
d_gene: TRBD1
abundance: -

CDR3aa: CASSQMPGGKGQPQHF
CDR3nt: TGTGCCAGCAGCCAAATGCCGGGGGGAAAGGGTCAGCCCCAGCATTTT
j_gene: TRBJ1-5
v_gene: TRBV4-2
d_gene: -
abundance: -

CDR3aa: CASSSVTDSDYGYTF
CDR3nt: TGTGCCAGCAGCTCAGTTACGGACAGCGACTATGGCTACACCTTC
j_gene: TRBJ1-2
v_gene: TRBV3-1/TRBV3-2
d_gene: -
abundance: -

CDR3aa: CASSLARAGLSTDTQYF
CDR3nt: TGTGCCAGCAGCTTAGCACGAGCGGGGCTTAGCACAGATACGCAGTATTTT
j_gene: TRBJ2-3
v_gene: TRBV7-8
d_gene: TRBD2
abundance: -

CDR3aa: CASSVVGELSPPYNEQFF
CDR3nt: TGTGCCAGCAGCGTAGTAGGGGAATTATCCCCCCCCTACAATGAGCAGTTCTTC
j_gene: TRBJ2-1
v_gene: TRBV9
d_gene: -
abundance: once

CDR3aa: CSVEGGEYGYTF
CDR3nt: TGCAGCGTTGAAGGGGGGGAGTATGGCTACACCTTC
j_gene: TRBJ1-2
v_gene: TRBV29-1
d_gene: -
abundance: -

CDR3aa: CASSEILGLWGAFF
CDR3nt: TGTGCCAGCAGTGAAATCTTAGGTCTGTGGGGAGCTTTCTTT
j_gene: TRBJ1-1
v_gene: TRBV25-1
d_gene: -
abundance: -

CDR3aa: CASSGPRGRQDLLGYTF
CDR3nt: TGTGCCAGCAGTGGACCCAGGGGGCGGCAAGATCTATTGGGCTACACCTTC
j_gene: TRBJ1-2
v_gene: TRBV2
d_gene: TRBD1
abundance: few

CDR3aa: CASSTRTGEADTQYF
CDR3nt: TGTGCCAGTAGTACGCGGACAGGGGAGGCAGATACGCAGTATTTT
j_gene: TRBJ2-3
v_gene: TRBV19
d_gene: TRBD1
abundance: -

CDR3aa: CASSQDLGRVGDNEQFF
CDR3nt: TGTGCCAGCAGCCAAGATCTTGGCAGGGTAGGGGACAATGAGCAGTTCTTC
j_gene: TRBJ2-1
v_gene: TRBV14
d_gene: -
abundance: -

CDR3aa: CASGLVPDGSTSTDTQYF
CDR3nt: TGTGCTAGTGGTTTGGTACCCGATGGGAGCACTAGCACAGATACGCAGTATTTT
j_gene: TRBJ2-3
v_gene: TRBV12-5
d_gene: -
abundance: -

CDR3aa: CASSLDATSGSYEQYF
CDR3nt: TGTGCCAGCAGCTTAGATGCGACTAGCGGCTCCTACGAGCAGTACTTC
j_gene: TRBJ2-7
v_gene: TRBV7-2
d_gene: TRBD2
abundance: once

CDR3aa: CASSFETSVSPLHF
CDR3nt: TGTGCCAGCAGCTTTGAGACCTCGGTTTCACCCCTCCACTTT
j_gene: TRBJ1-6
v_gene: TRBV5-8
d_gene: -
abundance: once

CDR3aa: CASSQGTEYNEQFF
CDR3nt: TGCGCCAGCAGCCAAGGGACCGAGTACAATGAGCAGTTCTTC
j_gene: TRBJ2-1
v_gene: TRBV4-3
d_gene: -
abundance: -